Sequencing of this T cell receptor (beta chain) was carried out in a study of blood T cell repertoires in COVID-19. Measured with immunoSEQ multiplex PCR; TCRdb has only the in-frame clones, and not every one. The table has around 130,000 clones, about 86% seen once; the top ten hold approximately 16%. This CDR3 region has 12 residues. The V end lost 5 bases, the J end lost 10 bases, and 14 bases lay between the germline ends. The germline CDR1 and CDR2 sequences are MNHEY and SMNVEV (reference sequence). V usage is TRBV27 and J usage is TRBJ2-5, with D unresolved. This TCR came from a woman between 50 and 59 years old who had recovered from COVID-19. Specimen: peripheral blood. The CDR3 loop reads CASSHLDGVQYF. The CDR3 DNA is TGTGCCAGCAGTCACTTAGATGGAGTCCAGTACTTC.